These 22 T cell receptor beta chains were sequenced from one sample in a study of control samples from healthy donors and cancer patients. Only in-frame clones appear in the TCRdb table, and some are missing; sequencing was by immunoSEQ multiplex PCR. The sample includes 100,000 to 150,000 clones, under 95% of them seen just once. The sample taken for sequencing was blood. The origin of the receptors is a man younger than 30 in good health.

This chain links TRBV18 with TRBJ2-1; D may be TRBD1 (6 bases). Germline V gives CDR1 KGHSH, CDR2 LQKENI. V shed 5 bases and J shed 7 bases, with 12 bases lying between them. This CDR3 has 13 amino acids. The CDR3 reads CASSDSQGNEQFF. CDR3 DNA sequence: TGTGCCAGCTCAGACTCCCAGGGGAATGAGCAGTTCTTC.

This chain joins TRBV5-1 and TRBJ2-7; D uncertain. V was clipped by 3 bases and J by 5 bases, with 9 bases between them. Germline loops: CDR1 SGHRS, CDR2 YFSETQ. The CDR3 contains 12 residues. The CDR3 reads CASSSPTDEQYF. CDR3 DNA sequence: TGCGCCAGCAGCTCACCGACCGACGAGCAGTACTTC.

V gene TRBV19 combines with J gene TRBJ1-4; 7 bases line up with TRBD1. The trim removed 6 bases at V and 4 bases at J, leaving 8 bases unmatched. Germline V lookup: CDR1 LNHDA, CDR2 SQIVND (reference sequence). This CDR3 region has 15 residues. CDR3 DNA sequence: TGTGCCAGTAGAAGAAGGGGGCGAGGTAATGAAAAACTGTTTTTT. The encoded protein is CASRRRGRGNEKLFF.

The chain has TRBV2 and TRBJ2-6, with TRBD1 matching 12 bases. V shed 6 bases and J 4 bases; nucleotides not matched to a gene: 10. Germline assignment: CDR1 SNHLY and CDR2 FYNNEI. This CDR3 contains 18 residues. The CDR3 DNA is TGTGCCAGCAGCGGCCGGGACAGGGGGCGCTTAGGGGCCAACGTCCTGACTTTC. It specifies CASSGRDRGRLGANVLTF.

The CDR3 here is CASSQGDPGNTIYF. For the CDR3, the DNA is TGTGCCAGTTCACAGGGGGACCCTGGAAACACCATATATTTT. The chain employs TRBV19 and TRBJ1-3, with 8 nucleotides matching TRBD1. V shed 8 bases and J 2 bases; nucleotides not matched to a gene: 5. The CDR3 runs to 14 residues. CDR1 is LNHDA, CDR2 SQIVND, per germline (reference sequence).

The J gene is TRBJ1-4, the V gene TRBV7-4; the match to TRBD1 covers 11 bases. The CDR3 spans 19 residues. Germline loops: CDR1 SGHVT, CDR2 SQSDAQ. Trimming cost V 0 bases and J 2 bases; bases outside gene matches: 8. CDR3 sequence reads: CASSLAGTGGQTTNEKLFF. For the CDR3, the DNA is TGTGCCAGCAGCTTAGCAGGGACAGGGGGGCAAACGACTAATGAAAAACTGTTTTTT.

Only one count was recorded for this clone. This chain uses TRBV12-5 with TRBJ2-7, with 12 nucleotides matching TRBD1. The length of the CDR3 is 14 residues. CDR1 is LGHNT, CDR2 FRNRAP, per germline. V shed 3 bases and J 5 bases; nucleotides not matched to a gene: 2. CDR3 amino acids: CASGLGTGGNEQYF. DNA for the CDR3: TGTGCTAGTGGTTTAGGGACAGGGGGCAACGAGCAGTACTTC.

CDR3 amino acids: CAWSSGPPRDYGYTF. CDR3 in DNA: TGTGCCTGGAGTTCCGGACCGCCGAGGGACTATGGCTACACCTTC. V is TRBV30 and J is TRBJ1-2, with no clear D. Germline V lookup: CDR1 GTSNPN, CDR2 SVGIG (reference sequence). The CDR3 extends over 15 amino acids. Trimming took 2 bases from V and 3 from J, leaving 16 bases between them.

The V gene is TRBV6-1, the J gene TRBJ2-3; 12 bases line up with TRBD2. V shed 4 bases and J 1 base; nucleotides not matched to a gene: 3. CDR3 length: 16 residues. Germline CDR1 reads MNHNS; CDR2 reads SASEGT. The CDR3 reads CASSAGLAGRTDTQYF. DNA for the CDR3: TGTGCCAGCAGTGCAGGACTAGCGGGGCGCACAGATACGCAGTATTTT.

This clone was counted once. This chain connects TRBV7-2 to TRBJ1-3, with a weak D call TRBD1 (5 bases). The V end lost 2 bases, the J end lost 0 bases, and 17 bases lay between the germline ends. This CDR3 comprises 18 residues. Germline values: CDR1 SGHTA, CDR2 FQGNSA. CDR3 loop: CASSLQGTGPHSGNTIYF. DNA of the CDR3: TGTGCCAGCAGCTTACAGGGAACCGGGCCGCACTCTGGAAACACCATATATTTT. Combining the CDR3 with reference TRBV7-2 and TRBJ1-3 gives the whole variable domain GAGVSQSPSNKVTEKGKDVELRCDPISGHTALYWYRQSLGQGLEFLIYFQGNSAPDKSGLPSDRFSAERTGGSVSTLTIQRTQQEDSAVYLCASSLQGTGPHSGNTIYFGEGSWLTVV.

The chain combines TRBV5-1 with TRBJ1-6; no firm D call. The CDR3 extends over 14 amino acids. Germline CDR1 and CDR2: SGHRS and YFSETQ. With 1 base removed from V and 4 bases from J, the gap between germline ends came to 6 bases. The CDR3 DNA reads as TGCGCCAGCAGCTTGCGGGAGTATAATTCACCCCTCCACTTT. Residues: CASSLREYNSPLHF.

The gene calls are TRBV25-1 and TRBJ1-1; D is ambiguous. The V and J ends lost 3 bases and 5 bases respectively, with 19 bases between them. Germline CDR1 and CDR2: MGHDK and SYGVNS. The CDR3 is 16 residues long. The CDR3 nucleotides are TGTGCCAGCAGTGATTATCCCCTCCACACGGTGACTGAAGCTTTCTTT. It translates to CASSDYPLHTVTEAFF.

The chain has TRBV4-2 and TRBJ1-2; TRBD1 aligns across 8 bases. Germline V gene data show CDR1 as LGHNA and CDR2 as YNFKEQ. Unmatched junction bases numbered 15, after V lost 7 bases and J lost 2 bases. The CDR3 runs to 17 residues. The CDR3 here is CASNTMGFRGLNYGYTF. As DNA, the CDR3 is TGTGCCAGCAACACAATGGGCTTCAGGGGGCTAAACTATGGCTACACCTTC.

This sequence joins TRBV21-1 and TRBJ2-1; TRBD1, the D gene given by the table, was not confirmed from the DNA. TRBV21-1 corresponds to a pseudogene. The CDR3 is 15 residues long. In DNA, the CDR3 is TGTGCCAGCAGCATACAGGACCCTAATCACAATGAGCAGTTCTTC. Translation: CASSIQDPNHNEQFF.

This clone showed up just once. The CDR3 DNA sequence: TGCGCCAGCAGCTTGGCCCCGACCTCAGGGGCAGATACGCAGTATTTT. This codes for CASSLAPTSGADTQYF. This chain links TRBV5-1 with TRBJ2-3; TRBD1 might be the D (6 bases). The V gene's germline CDR1 is SGHRS and CDR2 YFSETQ. The CDR3 is 16 amino acids. Trimming took 0 bases from V and 4 from J, leaving 15 bases between them.

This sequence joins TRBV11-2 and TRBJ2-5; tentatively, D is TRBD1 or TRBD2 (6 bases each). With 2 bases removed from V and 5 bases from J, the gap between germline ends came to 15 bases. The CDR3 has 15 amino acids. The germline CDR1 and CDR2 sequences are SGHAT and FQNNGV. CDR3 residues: CASSLRGAWEETQYF. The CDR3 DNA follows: TGTGCCAGCAGCTTAAGGGGGGCCTGGGAGGAGACCCAGTACTTC.

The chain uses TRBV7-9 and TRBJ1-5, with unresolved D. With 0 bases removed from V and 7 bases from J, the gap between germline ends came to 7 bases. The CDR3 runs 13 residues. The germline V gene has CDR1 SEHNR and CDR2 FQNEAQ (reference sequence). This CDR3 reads CASSLAEQQPQHF. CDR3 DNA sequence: TGTGCCAGCAGCTTAGCTGAGCAACAGCCCCAGCATTTT.

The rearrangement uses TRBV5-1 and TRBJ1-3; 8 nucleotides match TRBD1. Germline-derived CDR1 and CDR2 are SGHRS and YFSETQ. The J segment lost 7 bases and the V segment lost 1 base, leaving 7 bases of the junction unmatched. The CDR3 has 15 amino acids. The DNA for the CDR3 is TGCGCCAGCAGCTTGTTTGCAGGGGGCGGGAACACCATATATTTT. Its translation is CASSLFAGGGNTIYF.

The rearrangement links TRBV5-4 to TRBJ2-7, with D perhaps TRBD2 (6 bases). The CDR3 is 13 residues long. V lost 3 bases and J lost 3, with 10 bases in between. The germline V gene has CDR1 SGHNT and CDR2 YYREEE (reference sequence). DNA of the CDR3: TGTGCCAGCAGCTGGGGGGACGGCTACGAGCAGTACTTC. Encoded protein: CASSWGDGYEQYF.

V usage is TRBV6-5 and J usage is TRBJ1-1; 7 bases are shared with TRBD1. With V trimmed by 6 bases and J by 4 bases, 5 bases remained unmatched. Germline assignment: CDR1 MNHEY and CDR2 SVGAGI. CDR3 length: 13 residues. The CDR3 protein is CASRIPGGTEAFF. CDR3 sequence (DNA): TGTGCCAGCAGGATCCCAGGGGGCACTGAAGCTTTCTTT.

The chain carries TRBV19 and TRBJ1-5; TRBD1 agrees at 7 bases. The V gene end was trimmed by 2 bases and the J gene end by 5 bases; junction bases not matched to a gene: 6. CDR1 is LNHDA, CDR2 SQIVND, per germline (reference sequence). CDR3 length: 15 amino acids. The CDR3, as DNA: TGTGCCAGTAGTATAACAGGGGTCCCCTATCAGCCCCAGCATTTT. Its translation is CASSITGVPYQPQHF.

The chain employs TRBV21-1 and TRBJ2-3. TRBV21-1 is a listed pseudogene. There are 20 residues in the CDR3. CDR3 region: CASSRSIRQIRDGLTDTQYF. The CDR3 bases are TGTGCCAGCAGCAGATCAATAAGACAAATTAGGGACGGACTCACAGATACGCAGTATTTT.